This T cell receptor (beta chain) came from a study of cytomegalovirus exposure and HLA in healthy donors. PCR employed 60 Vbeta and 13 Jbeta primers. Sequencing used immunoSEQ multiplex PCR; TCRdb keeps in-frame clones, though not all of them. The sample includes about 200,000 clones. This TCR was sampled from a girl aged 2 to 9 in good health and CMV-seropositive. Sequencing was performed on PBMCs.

The CDR3 region is CASSLGTAENSPLHF. The CDR3 coding sequence is TGTGCCAGCAGCTTAGGAACAGCCGAGAATTCACCCCTCCACTTT. The rearrangement uses TRBV7-2 and TRBJ1-6, with no clear D. Germline V gene data show CDR1 as SGHTA and CDR2 as FQGNSA. The CDR3 sequence is 15 residues long. Trimming removed 1 base from V and 7 bases from J, with 11 bases in between. Full variable domain (missing parts from reference TRBV7-2 and TRBJ1-6): GAGVSQSPSNKVTEKGKDVELRCDPISGHTALYWYRQSLGQGLEFLIYFQGNSAPDKSGLPSDRFSAERTGGSVSTLTIQRTQQEDSAVYLCASSLGTAENSPLHFGNGTRLTVT.